This record concerns one T cell receptor beta chain sequence. The antigen is undetermined. Data came from immunoSEQ multiplex PCR; TCRdb stores just in-frame clones and leaves some out. The table lists under 80,000 clones, about 86% of them singletons. The data were taken from a study of OX40 agonist ivuxolimab in advanced cancers. About the study: Three patients, one with hepatocellular carcinoma and two with cutaneous melanoma, achieved partial responses.

Whole-study findings and limits: Among the lowest levels of clonal expansion were found in partial responders at 0.1-3.0 mg/kg. On average, CD8+ T cells showed a greater number of expanded clones than CD4+.

Samples of blood were obtained at baseline, on cycle 4 day 1, and on cycle 7 day 1. Sequencing was performed on CD4+ or CD8+ T cells sorted from blood, taken in a trial of the OX40 agonist ivuxolimab. This receptor was identified in an adult with an advanced solid tumor such as melanoma, head and neck, liver or kidney cancer.

Written as DNA, the CDR3 is TGCGCCAGCAGCTTGGTCCCTACAAGGACAGATACGCAGTATTTT. This gives the protein CASSLVPTRTDTQYF. The V and J genes are TRBV5-1 and TRBJ2-3; no reliable D call. The CDR3 length is 15 residues. V was pared by 0 bases and J by 3 bases, with 11 bases between. Looked up from germline, CDR1 is SGHRS and CDR2 is YFSETQ.